These T cell receptor beta chains were read from a single sample in a study of human T cells and chemical hapten exposure. TCRdb reanalysed the RACE reads using MiXCR and keeps one entry per CDR3 protein. Of about 42,000 distinct CDR3 sequences listed, 9.5% to 10% are singletons. This material consisted of whole blood, taken in connection with sensitization to the hapten diphenylcyclopropenone (DPC). Receptor source: a woman younger than 45 with alopecia areata. Some clones in this sample may be carry-over from other donors' samples. CDR3s include the opening cysteine and the closing phenylalanine or tryptophan. Each record gives: J gene, CDR3 length, clone size, V gene, D gene, CDR3 DNA, CDR3 protein. A D gene is named only where the DNA matches it firmly. Size tells how often a clone was seen (once, few, many) or the class of an expanded clone, and some rows leave it out.

j_call: TRBJ2-7
cdr3_length: 13
clone_size: few
v_call: TRBV7-2
d_call: -
cdr3_nt: TGTGCCAGCAGCCCACGCCGTTTCTACGAGCAGTACTTC
cdr3_aa: CASSPRRFYEQYF

j_call: TRBJ2-2
cdr3_length: 14
clone_size: -
v_call: TRBV12-3/TRBV12-4
d_call: -
cdr3_nt: TGTGCCAGCAGGGGGCAGGGGACTACCGGGGAGCTGTTTTTT
cdr3_aa: CASRGQGTTGELFF

j_call: TRBJ1-3
cdr3_length: 17
clone_size: many
v_call: TRBV28
d_call: TRBD1
cdr3_nt: TGTGCCAGCAGACCGAGACAGGGCCCTTACTCTGGAAACACCATATATTTT
cdr3_aa: CASRPRQGPYSGNTIYF

j_call: TRBJ1-4
cdr3_length: 16
clone_size: many
v_call: TRBV7-6
d_call: TRBD1
cdr3_nt: TGTGCCAGCAGCGGCGAGGGGGCAGGGGCTAATGAAAAACTGTTTTTT
cdr3_aa: CASSGEGAGANEKLFF

j_call: TRBJ2-3
cdr3_length: 18
clone_size: -
v_call: TRBV18
d_call: -
cdr3_nt: TGTGCCAGCTCACCTTCCATGACAAGAGGGGTGAGCACAGATACGCAGTATTTT
cdr3_aa: CASSPSMTRGVSTDTQYF

j_call: TRBJ1-1
cdr3_length: 13
clone_size: many
v_call: TRBV5-1
d_call: -
cdr3_nt: TGCGCCAGCAGCTTGGTGGGGGCGGCTGAAGCTTTCTTT
cdr3_aa: CASSLVGAAEAFF

j_call: TRBJ1-1
cdr3_length: 15
clone_size: few
v_call: TRBV29-1
d_call: -
cdr3_nt: TGCAGCGTTGGCGGGCGACGGCTAGGGAACACTGAAGCTTTCTTT
cdr3_aa: CSVGGRRLGNTEAFF

j_call: TRBJ1-1
cdr3_length: 14
clone_size: -
v_call: TRBV6-2/TRBV6-3
d_call: -
cdr3_nt: TGTGCCAGCAGCCACCGTGGGCTGAACACTGAAGCTTTCTTT
cdr3_aa: CASSHRGLNTEAFF

j_call: TRBJ2-7
cdr3_length: 12
clone_size: few
v_call: TRBV7-9
d_call: -
cdr3_nt: TGTGCCAGCAGCGCGACTAGCTACGAGCAGTACTTC
cdr3_aa: CASSATSYEQYF

j_call: TRBJ2-7
cdr3_length: 12
clone_size: few
v_call: TRBV7-2
d_call: -
cdr3_nt: TGTGCCAGCAGCTTAACCAGAAACGAGCAGTACTTC
cdr3_aa: CASSLTRNEQYF

j_call: TRBJ2-5
cdr3_length: 12
clone_size: few
v_call: TRBV7-6
d_call: -
cdr3_nt: TGTGCCAGCAGCTTAACACCAGAGACCCAGTACTTC
cdr3_aa: CASSLTPETQYF